This TCR beta chain was recorded in a study of a mutant IDH1 vaccine in newly diagnosed glioma. Turning to the study itself: Patients arrived already treated with radiotherapy, temozolomide, or both, most having had both.

To note about this clone: Its cognate antigen is unknown.

Trimming cost V 2 bases and J 5 bases, with 21 bases left between them. Germline CDR1 reads SGHTA; CDR2 reads FQGNSA. The CDR3 loop spans 17 amino acids. Time point denoted: week 35, safety follow-up. The investigators gave 300 ug of mutant IDH1 20-mer peptide in each vaccine dose, together with topical imiquimod. Sequenced by immunoSEQ multiplex PCR; TCRdb stores in-frame clones only, minus some. The sample has about 40,000 clones, approximately 83% seen once. The clonotype originates from a woman aged 45-65 years with glioma. The genes are TRBV7-2 and TRBJ1-2; the D gene is possibly TRBD1 (6 bases). The sample was PBMCs, taken from a glioma patient whose treatment included an IDH1 peptide vaccine. The CDR3 loop is CASSLMVSPRGGYGYTF. DNA of the CDR3: TGTGCCAGCAGCTTAATGGTCTCACCGCGAGGGGGTTATGGCTACACCTTC. The entire variable domain, with the rest obtained from reference TRBV7-2 and TRBJ1-2, is as follows: GAGVSQSPSNKVTEKGKDVELRCDPISGHTALYWYRQSLGQGLEFLIYFQGNSAPDKSGLPSDRFSAERTGGSVSTLTIQRTQQEDSAVYLCASSLMVSPRGGYGYTFGSGTRLTVV.